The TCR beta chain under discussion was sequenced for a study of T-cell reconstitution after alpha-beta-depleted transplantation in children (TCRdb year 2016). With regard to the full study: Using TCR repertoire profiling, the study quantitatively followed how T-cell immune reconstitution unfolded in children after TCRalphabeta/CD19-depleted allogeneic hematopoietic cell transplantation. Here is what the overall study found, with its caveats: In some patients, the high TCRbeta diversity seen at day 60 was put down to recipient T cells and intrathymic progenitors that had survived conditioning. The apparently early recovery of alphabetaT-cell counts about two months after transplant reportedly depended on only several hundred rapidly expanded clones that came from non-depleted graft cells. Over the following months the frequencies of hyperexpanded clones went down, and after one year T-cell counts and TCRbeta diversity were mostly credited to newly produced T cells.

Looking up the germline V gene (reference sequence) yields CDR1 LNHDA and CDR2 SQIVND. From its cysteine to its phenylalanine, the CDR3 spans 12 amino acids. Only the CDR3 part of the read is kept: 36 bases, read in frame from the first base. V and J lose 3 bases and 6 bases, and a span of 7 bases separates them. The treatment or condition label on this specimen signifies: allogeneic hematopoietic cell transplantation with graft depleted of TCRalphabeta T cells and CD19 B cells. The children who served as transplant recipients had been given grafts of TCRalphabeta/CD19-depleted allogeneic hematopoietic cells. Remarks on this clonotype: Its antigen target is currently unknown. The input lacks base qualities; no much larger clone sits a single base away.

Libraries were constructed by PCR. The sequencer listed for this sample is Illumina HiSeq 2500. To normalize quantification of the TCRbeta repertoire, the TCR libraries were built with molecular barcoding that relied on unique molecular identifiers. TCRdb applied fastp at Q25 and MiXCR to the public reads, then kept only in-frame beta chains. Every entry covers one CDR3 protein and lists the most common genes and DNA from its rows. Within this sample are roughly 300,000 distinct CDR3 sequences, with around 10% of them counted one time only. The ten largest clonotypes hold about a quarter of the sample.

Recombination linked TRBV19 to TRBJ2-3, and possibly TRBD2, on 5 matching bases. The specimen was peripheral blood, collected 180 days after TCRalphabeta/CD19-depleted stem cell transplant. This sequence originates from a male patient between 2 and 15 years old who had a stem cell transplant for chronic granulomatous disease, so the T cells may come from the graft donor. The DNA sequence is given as TGTGCCAGTAGTATGTGGGAGGATACGCAGTATTTT. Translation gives CASSMWEDTQYF.